These T cell receptor beta chains were read from a single sample in a study of T cell responses to AZD1222 COVID-19 vaccine. Measured with immunoSEQ multiplex PCR; TCRdb has only the in-frame clones, and not every one. The sample lists approximately 110,000 clones, 92% occurring once. This specimen was peripheral blood, taken 28 days after the second AZD1222 dose. Receptors originate from an adult who received the AZD1222 COVID-19 vaccine. Each CDR3 is given with its conserved first and last residue. The order of the fields is V gene, CDR3 protein.

>TRBV2
CASMGDRANTGELFF
>TRBV7-8
CASSPGDRLYSNQPQHF
>TRBV27
CASSFKATTDTQYF
>TRBV4-2
CASRRNSGSRNTGELFF
>TRBV28
CASSRFGLKGTGELFF
>TRBV5-1
CASSLDSGGLGTDTQYF
>TRBV24-1
CATSVGTGGSYNEQFF
>TRBV11-2
CASSQLATNEQFF
>TRBV2
CASSERRDNQPQHF
>TRBV15
CATSSLFYNEQFF
>TRBV6-6
CASSYSWPVNEQFF
>TRBV15
CATSRDLGGNSPLHF
>TRBV27
CASSLNTNTEAFF
>TRBV18
CASSPDPGSNYGYTF
>TRBV16
CASSQSGQANQPQHF
>TRBV28
CASIQDRGYGYTF
>TRBV7-9
CASSLTGVNEQFF
>TRBV5-1
CASSLRSRDLGTGELFF
>TRBV6-5
CASRGLAGVSYEQYF
>TRBV18
CASSQDALMNTEAFF
>TRBV13
CASSLAASGRDFNEQFF
>TRBV20-1
CSAILNTEAFF
>TRBV12-3/TRBV12-4
CASSPGGELFF
>TRBV12-5
CASGFSTGGTEAFF
>TRBV19
CASSTGTSKDTQYF
>TRBV5-4
CASSLAMGAGQFF
>TRBV27
CASSWGDSTQYF
>TRBV28
CATRGMSPGQLFF
>TRBV6-6
CASSSGLGNQPQHF
>TRBV5-5
CASSAASYEQYF
>TRBV7-2
CASSLGHVNTEAFF
>TRBV5-1
CASSPGPTQSTQYF
>TRBV6-5
CASSFNRGRIGAFF
>TRBV28
CASTLGGRINEKLFF
>TRBV18
CASSPTGGGRTDTQYF
>TRBV7-8
CASSVQGRFSPLHF
>TRBV2
CASSRTSGGANEQFF
>TRBV5-1
CASSLINEQFF
>TRBV14
CASSRNRDSYNEQFF
>TRBV6-5
CAGGLGQNYGYTF
>TRBV4-1
CASSQGLYKGNQPQHF
>TRBV6-5
CASSTGSNQPQHF
>TRBV12-3/TRBV12-4
CASSTQVSYEQYF
>TRBV2
CASSVRTSNTEAFF
>TRBV5-1
CASSLPTQGGSDTQYF
>TRBV5-1
CASSLATGHQETQYF
>TRBV2
CASSDGLAGVNEQFF
>TRBV20-1
CSASIPDTQYF
>TRBV27
CASRPGGPSYEQYF
>TRBV5-1
CASSLRQGATYEQYF
>TRBV6-1
CASSAGTGSSYNEQFF
>TRBV18
CASSPTVSEGYTF
>TRBV5-8
CASSLGRREQFF
>TRBV5-1
CASSLGHTEAFF
>TRBV2
CASRGRTGVYNEQFF
>TRBV6-6
CASKSRAFDNSPLHF
>TRBV10-1
CASSGIGGTEAFF